One and the same sample provided the 22 T cell receptor beta chains below, sequenced in a study of neurological immune-mediated disorders. TCRdb redid the calling of the 5' RACE reads with MiXCR, one entry per CDR3 protein. The data contain about 120,000 distinct CDR3 sequences, approximately 3.2% of them singletons. The sample taken for sequencing was PBMCs. These receptors all come from a woman aged 25 to 39 with multiple sclerosis.

This clonotype was counted at least ten times. The V gene is TRBV7-9, the J gene TRBJ2-3; D unresolved. Germline-derived CDR1 and CDR2 are SEHNR and FQNEAQ (reference sequence). V dropped 8 bases and J dropped 2 bases, with 11 bases sitting between them. The CDR3 covers 13 residues. The CDR3 bases are TGTGCCAGCGAGGAGTCCGACACAGATACGCAGTATTTT. Protein sequence: CASEESDTDTQYF. Based on the CDR3 plus reference TRBV7-9 and TRBJ2-3, the full variable domain is DTGVSQNPRHKITKRGQNVTFRCDPISEHNRLYWYRQTLGQGPEFLTYFQNEAQLEKSRLLSDRFSAERPKGSFSTLEIQRTEQGDSAMYLCASEESDTDTQYFGPGTRLTVL.

At least ten counts were recorded for this clonotype. The CDR3 sequence is CASSQDPRGTTQETQYF. The CDR3 DNA reads TGCGCCAGCAGCCAAGATCCAAGAGGGACCACCCAAGAGACCCAGTACTTC. This rearrangement joins TRBV4-3 to TRBJ2-5; D possibly uses TRBD1 or TRBD2 (5 bases each). The V end lost 0 bases, the J end lost 1 base, and 15 bases lay between the germline ends. The germline CDR1 and CDR2 sequences are LGHNA and YSLEER. This CDR3 spans 17 amino acids.

This clonotype was counted many times. The CDR3 reads CASSQYYRSGSYNSPLHF. The CDR3 bases are TGCGCCAGCAGCCAATACTACAGGTCGGGCTCCTATAATTCACCCCTCCACTTT. J is TRBJ1-6 and V is TRBV4-3, with D possibly TRBD1 on 5 matching bases. V lost 2 bases to trimming and J lost 0 bases, with 14 bases between them. The CDR3 is 18 residues long. In germline, CDR1 is LGHNA, CDR2 YSLEER.

This clonotype was seen many times. This rearrangement joins TRBV25-1 to TRBJ2-3; weak D call: TRBD2 (5 bases). Germline assignment: CDR1 MGHDK and CDR2 SYGVNS. Trimming removed 4 bases at V and 1 base at J, with 18 bases between. The CDR3 runs 17 residues. CDR3: CASSVGDYHPGTDTQYF. CDR3 coding DNA: TGTGCCAGCAGTGTCGGTGACTATCACCCCGGCACAGATACGCAGTATTTT.

Only a few counts were recorded for this clonotype. In DNA form, the CDR3 reads TGTGCCAGCAGCTTAGATTTGGACGGGACAGTCTACGAGCAGTACTTC. Amino acids: CASSLDLDGTVYEQYF. V is TRBV11-2 and J is TRBJ2-7; TRBD1 agrees at 7 bases. V lost 0 bases to trimming and J lost 3 bases; unmatched junction nucleotides: 8. CDR3 length: 16 amino acids. Germline V gene sequence: CDR1 SGHAT, CDR2 FQNNGV.

This clonotype was seen ten or more times. This rearrangement joins TRBV5-1 to TRBJ2-3, with 10 bases identical to TRBD2. Trimming at V came to 4 bases and at J to 2 bases, leaving 7 bases not matched to a gene. CDR3 size: 16 residues. Germline V gives CDR1 SGHRS, CDR2 YFSETQ. CDR3 coding DNA: TGCGCCAGCAGCATCGGACTAGCGGAGAACACAGATACGCAGTATTTT. This sequence encodes CASSIGLAENTDTQYF.

At least ten counts were recorded for this clonotype. The V call is TRBV20-1, the J call TRBJ1-5, with TRBD1 matching over 7 bases. Germline V gene data show CDR1 as DFQATT and CDR2 as SNEGSKA (reference sequence). CDR3 length: 15 residues. J was trimmed by 3 bases and V by 4 bases; bases with no gene match: 9. The CDR3 spells CSATSAQGYNQPQHF. CDR3 sequence (DNA): TGCAGTGCTACCTCGGCACAGGGGTACAATCAGCCCCAGCATTTT.

This clonotype was counted at least ten times. The chain has TRBV6-1 and TRBJ1-1, with D possibly being TRBD1 (5 bases). CDR3 length: 13 amino acids. Trimming took 6 bases from V and 10 from J, leaving 18 bases between them. Germline V gene lookup returns CDR1 MNHNS and CDR2 SASEGT. The CDR3 spells CASSDSNHRGAFF. For the CDR3, the DNA is TGTGCCAGCAGCGACAGTAATCATCGGGGAGCTTTCTTT.

This clonotype was counted many times. The J gene is TRBJ2-3, the V gene TRBV7-2; TRBD2 matches at 8 bases. V was clipped by 1 base and J by 1 base; unmatched bases: 4. The CDR3 runs to 16 residues. Per the germline V gene, CDR1 is SGHTA and CDR2 is FQGNSA. The CDR3 protein is CASSLVGGVRTDTQYF. In DNA, the CDR3 is TGTGCCAGCAGCTTAGTCGGGGGGGTACGCACAGATACGCAGTATTTT.

This clonotype was counted ten times or more. J is TRBJ1-5 and V is TRBV11-2, with D hard to call. The CDR3 runs 15 residues. From germline, CDR1 is SGHAT and CDR2 FQNNGV. V dropped 0 bases and J dropped 4 bases, with 10 bases sitting between them. Written as DNA, the CDR3 is TGTGCCAGCAGCTTAGACGGCCAGGCTAATCAGCCCCAGCATTTT. Protein: CASSLDGQANQPQHF.

This clonotype has at least ten counts. The rearrangement uses TRBV7-2 and TRBJ2-1; 9 bases are shared with TRBD2. The CDR3 covers 16 residues. The V gene's germline CDR1 is SGHTA and CDR2 FQGNSA. The ends lost 5 bases at V and 2 bases at J; junction bases unmatched: 7. DNA of the CDR3: TGTGCCAGCAGCCTAAAGGCTAGCGGGGCCTACAATGAGCAGTTCTTC. Translation: CASSLKASGAYNEQFF.

This clonotype was detected ten times or more. The J gene is TRBJ1-5, the V gene TRBV12-3 or TRBV12-4, with 8 bases that match TRBD1. This CDR3 contains 14 residues. Trimming removed 4 bases from V and 5 bases from J; junction bases left unmatched: 4. CDR3 nucleotides: TGTGCCAGCAGTTCGGACAGGGACGATCAGCCCCAGCATTTT. Protein sequence: CASSSDRDDQPQHF.

V gene TRBV20-1 combines with J gene TRBJ2-3, with 7 bases lining up with TRBD1. CDR1 and CDR2 (germline): DFQATT, SNEGSKA (reference sequence). With 4 bases clipped from V and 6 bases from J, the junction kept 13 bases outside the gene matches. This CDR3 is built from 15 residues. The DNA of the CDR3 is TGCAGTGCTACTCCGAGACAGGGAAGTGGCGATACGCAGTATTTT. Amino acids: CSATPRQGSGDTQYF.

This clonotype was detected ten times or more. Here the CDR3 reads CASSEIGLSYEQYF. For the CDR3, the DNA is TGTGCCAGCAGTGAAATAGGTTTATCCTACGAGCAGTACTTC. This rearrangement joins TRBV2 to TRBJ2-7; D remains unclear. The V gene's germline CDR1 is SNHLY and CDR2 FYNNEI. Trimming shortened V by 2 bases and J by 1 base, and 9 bases separated the two germline ends. CDR3 length equals 14 residues.

This clonotype was counted many times. J is TRBJ1-5 and V is TRBV30; maybe TRBD1 (6 bases). Germline V gene sequence: CDR1 GTSNPN, CDR2 SVGIG (reference sequence). This CDR3 has 13 residues. V was cut by 4 bases and J by 5 bases, with 12 bases left in between. Written as DNA, the CDR3 is TGTGCCTGGATGGGGTCAGGGGATCAGCCCCAGCATTTT. The encoded protein is CAWMGSGDQPQHF.

This clonotype was counted ten times or more. The genes are TRBV27 and TRBJ2-6; D unresolved. The CDR3 covers 14 residues. Germline loops: CDR1 MNHEY, CDR2 SMNVEV (reference sequence). V lost 6 bases and J 0 bases, leaving 6 bases between the germline ends. CDR3 residues: CASRPRSGANVLTF. The DNA of the CDR3 is TGTGCCAGCAGGCCCCGCTCTGGGGCCAACGTCCTGACTTTC.

J is TRBJ2-3 and V is TRBV6-5, with 8 bases fitting TRBD2. This CDR3 has 15 residues. The germline gives CDR1 MNHEY, CDR2 SVGAGI. The ends lost 4 bases at V and 4 bases at J; junction bases unmatched: 7. CDR3 bases: TGTGCCAGCAGTTCCCTAGGAGCGGGAGCAGATACGCAGTATTTT. Protein sequence: CASSSLGAGADTQYF.

This clonotype was seen many times. The rearrangement joins TRBV25-1 to TRBJ1-2; D is possibly TRBD1 (5 bases). Germline values: CDR1 MGHDK, CDR2 SYGVNS. The CDR3 totals 13 residues. The germline V and J ends were trimmed by 3 bases and 7 bases, with 12 bases remaining between them. This CDR3 is CASSDQQGRGYTF. For the CDR3, the DNA is TGTGCCAGCAGTGATCAGCAGGGCCGTGGCTACACCTTC.

Many counts were recorded for this clonotype. The V gene is TRBV7-2, the J gene TRBJ2-1; 8 nucleotides align to TRBD1. V trimming: 5 bases; J trimming: 7 bases; junction bases outside the gene matches: 7. The length of the CDR3 is 14 residues. CDR1 is SGHTA, CDR2 FQGNSA, per germline. CDR3 in DNA: TGTGCCAGCAGCGCGTACAGGACAGGGAATGAGCAGTTCTTC. This codes for CASSAYRTGNEQFF.

This clonotype was recorded many times. V gene TRBV20-1 combines with J gene TRBJ2-7, with 8 bases matching TRBD2. The CDR3 length is 17 residues. V shed 1 base and J 1 base; nucleotides not matched to a gene: 12. The germline V gene has CDR1 DFQATT and CDR2 SNEGSKA (reference sequence). The CDR3 coding sequence is TGCAGTGCTAGAGTGGGGATAGCGGGAAGGGTTTCCTACGAGCAGTACTTC. This translates into CSARVGIAGRVSYEQYF.

Many counts were recorded for this clonotype. DNA of the CDR3: TGCAGTGCCGGGACAGGGAAAGGCCTCAATCAGCCCCAGCATTTT. Its protein is CSAGTGKGLNQPQHF. The chain combines TRBV20-1 with TRBJ1-5; the match to TRBD1 covers 9 bases. V lost 6 bases, J lost 3 bases, and 9 bases stayed unmatched. Germline V gives CDR1 DFQATT, CDR2 SNEGSKA (reference sequence). The length of the CDR3 is 15 residues.

This clonotype was counted many times. The chain joins TRBV7-9 to TRBJ2-3; D is unresolved. V was pared by 5 bases and J by 6 bases, with 12 bases between. Germline CDR1 SEHNR, CDR2 FQNEAQ (reference sequence). The CDR3 totals 13 residues. In DNA, the CDR3 is TGTGCCAGCAGCCCCCCCCGAGCGGATACGCAGTATTTT. Translated: CASSPPRADTQYF. The whole variable domain, filled in from reference TRBV7-9 and TRBJ2-3, reads DTGVSQNPRHKITKRGQNVTFRCDPISEHNRLYWYRQTLGQGPEFLTYFQNEAQLEKSRLLSDRFSAERPKGSFSTLEIQRTEQGDSAMYLCASSPPRADTQYFGPGTRLTVL.